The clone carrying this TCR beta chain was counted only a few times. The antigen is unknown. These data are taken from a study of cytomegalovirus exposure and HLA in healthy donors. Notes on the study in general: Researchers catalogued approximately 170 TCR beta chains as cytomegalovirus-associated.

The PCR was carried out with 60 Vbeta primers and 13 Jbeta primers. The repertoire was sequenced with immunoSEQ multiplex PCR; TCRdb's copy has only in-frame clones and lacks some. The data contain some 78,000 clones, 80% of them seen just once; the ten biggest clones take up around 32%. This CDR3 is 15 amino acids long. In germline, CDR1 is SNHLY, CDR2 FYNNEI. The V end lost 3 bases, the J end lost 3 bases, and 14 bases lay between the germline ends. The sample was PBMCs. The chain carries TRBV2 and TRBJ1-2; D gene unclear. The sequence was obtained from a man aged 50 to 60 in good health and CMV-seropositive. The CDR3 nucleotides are TGTGCCAGCAGTGATGGAGGCAGCTTCTACTATGGCTACACCTTC. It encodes CASSDGGSFYYGYTF.